Presented here are 7 T cell receptor beta chains from one specimen sequenced in a study of blood T cell repertoires in COVID-19. TCRdb keeps only in-frame clones here, not all; method: immunoSEQ multiplex PCR. The table lists around 120,000 clones, around 80% of them singletons. Sequencing input: peripheral blood. The receptor set was obtained from a man between 65 and 85 years old with acute or convalescent COVID-19.

This chain uses TRBV19 with TRBJ1-2, with D unclear. Germline CDR1 is LNHDA and CDR2 is SQIVND (reference sequence). Trimming removed 5 bases at V and 5 bases at J, with 9 bases between. This CDR3 is built from 12 residues. This CDR3 is CASSDLVYGYTF. The CDR3 DNA reads TGTGCCAGTAGTGATCTAGTATATGGCTACACCTTC. Complete variable domain (other parts from reference TRBV19 and TRBJ1-2): DGGITQSPKYLFRKEGQNVTLSCEQNLNHDAMYWYRQDPGQGLRLIYYSQIVNDFQKGDIAEGYSVSREKKESFPLTVTSAQKNPTAFYLCASSDLVYGYTFGSGTRLTVV.

The V and J genes are TRBV5-6 and TRBJ2-1, with a weak D call TRBD1 (6 bases). The V end was cut by 4 bases, the J end by 8 bases, with 13 bases between. Germline assignment: CDR1 SGHDT and CDR2 YYEEEE. The CDR3 loop spans 13 amino acids. CDR3 region: CASSVDPGDEQFF. As DNA, the CDR3 is TGTGCCAGCAGCGTTGACCCAGGGGATGAGCAGTTCTTC.

The chain recombines TRBV19 with TRBJ1-5; D is possibly TRBD1 (5 bases). Germline lookup yields CDR1 LNHDA and CDR2 SQIVND (reference sequence). CDR3 length: 15 residues. Trimming stripped 7 bases from V and 7 bases from J, with 20 bases between. CDR3 sequence (DNA): TGTGCCAGTACCCCTGGAAGGGGACGGGAGCAGCCCCAGCATTTT. As protein: CASTPGRGREQPQHF.

The rearrangement links TRBV19 to TRBJ1-5; D might be TRBD1 (5 bases). With 5 bases removed from V and 1 base from J, the gap between germline ends came to 18 bases. The CDR3 has 17 amino acids. Looked up from germline, CDR1 is LNHDA and CDR2 is SQIVND (reference sequence). The CDR3 DNA reads TGTGCCAGTAGTCCTCCACTAGGGGCGGGAAGCAATCAGCCCCAGCATTTT. Translating gives CASSPPLGAGSNQPQHF.

The chain couples TRBV6-2 or TRBV6-3 to TRBJ2-2, with D possibly TRBD1 on 5 matching bases. The CDR3 totals 13 residues. Germline-derived CDR1 and CDR2 are MNHEY and SVGEGT. The V gene lost 7 bases and the J gene lost 7 bases, with 13 bases spanning the gap. The CDR3 region is CASNPQGVGELFF. CDR3 nucleotides: TGTGCCAGCAACCCTCAGGGTGTCGGGGAGCTGTTTTTT.

In nucleotides, the CDR3 is TGTGCCAGCAGCTTACTGGGGGCCTCCTACAATGAGCAGTTCTTC. Its protein product is CASSLLGASYNEQFF. The chain couples TRBV7-2 to TRBJ2-1, with a tentative D call TRBD1 (6 bases). V lost 2 bases, J lost 0 bases, and 8 bases lay in between. CDR1 is SGHTA and CDR2 is FQGNSA in the germline V gene. The CDR3 extends over 15 amino acids.

The chain couples TRBV12-3 or TRBV12-4 to TRBJ1-1, with D tentatively TRBD1 (5 bases). Trimming shortened V by 6 bases and J by 9 bases, and 11 bases separated the two germline ends. The CDR3 loop spans 11 amino acids. CDR3 protein: CASSSRDKAFF. The CDR3 DNA sequence: TGTGCCAGCAGCTCCAGGGATAAAGCTTTCTTT.